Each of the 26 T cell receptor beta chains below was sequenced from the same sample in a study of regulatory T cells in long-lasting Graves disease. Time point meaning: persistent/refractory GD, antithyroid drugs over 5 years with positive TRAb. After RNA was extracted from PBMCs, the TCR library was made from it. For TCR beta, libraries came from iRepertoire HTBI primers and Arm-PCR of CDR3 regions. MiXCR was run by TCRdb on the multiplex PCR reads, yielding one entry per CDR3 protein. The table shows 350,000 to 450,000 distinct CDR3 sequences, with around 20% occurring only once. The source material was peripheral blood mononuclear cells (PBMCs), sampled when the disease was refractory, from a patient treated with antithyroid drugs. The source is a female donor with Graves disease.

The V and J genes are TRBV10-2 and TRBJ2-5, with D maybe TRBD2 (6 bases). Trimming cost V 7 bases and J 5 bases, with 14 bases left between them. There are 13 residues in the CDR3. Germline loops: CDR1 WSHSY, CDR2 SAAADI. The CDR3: CASKVDAGETQYF. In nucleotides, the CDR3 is TGCGCCAGCAAGGTGGACGCGGGGGAGACCCAGTACTTC.

The CDR3 bases are TGTGCCAGCAGTTTGGACGGGAGAGTCGGTGAGCAGTTCTTC. Its protein product is CASSLDGRVGEQFF. V gene TRBV27 combines with J gene TRBJ2-1; the D gene is possibly TRBD2 (6 bases). Trimming took 3 bases from V and 9 from J, leaving 15 bases between them. CDR3 length: 14 residues. The V gene's germline CDR1 is MNHEY and CDR2 SMNVEV (reference sequence).

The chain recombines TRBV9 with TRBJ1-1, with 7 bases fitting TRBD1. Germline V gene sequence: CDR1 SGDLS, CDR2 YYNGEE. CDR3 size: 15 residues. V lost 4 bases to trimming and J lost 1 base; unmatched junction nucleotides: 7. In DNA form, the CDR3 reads TGTGCCAGCAGCCCTCTGACAGGGCGGAACACTGAAGCTTTCTTT. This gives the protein CASSPLTGRNTEAFF.

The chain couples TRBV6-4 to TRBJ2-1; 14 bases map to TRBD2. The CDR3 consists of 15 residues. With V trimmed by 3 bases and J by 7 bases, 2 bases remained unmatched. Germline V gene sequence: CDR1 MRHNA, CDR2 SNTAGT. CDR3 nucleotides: TGTGCCAGCAGTGAGGGACTAGCGGGAGTTAATGAGCAGTTCTTC. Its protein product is CASSEGLAGVNEQFF.

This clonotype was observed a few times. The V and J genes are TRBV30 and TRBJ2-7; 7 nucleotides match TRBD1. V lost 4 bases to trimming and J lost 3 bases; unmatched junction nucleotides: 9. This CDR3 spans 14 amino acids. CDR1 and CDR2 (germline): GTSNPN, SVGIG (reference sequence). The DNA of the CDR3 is TGTGCCTGGACTCCACAGGGGAAGCGCTACGAGCAGTACTTC. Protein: CAWTPQGKRYEQYF.

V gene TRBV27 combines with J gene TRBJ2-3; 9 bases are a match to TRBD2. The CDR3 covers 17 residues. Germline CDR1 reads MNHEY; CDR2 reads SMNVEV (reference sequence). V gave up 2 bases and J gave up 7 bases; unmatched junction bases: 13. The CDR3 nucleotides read TGTGCCAGCAGTTTAAGAGTAGAGCTAGCGGGGACATATACGCAGTATTTT. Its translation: CASSLRVELAGTYTQYF.

CDR3 DNA sequence: TGCAGTGCTAGTAAGGGTTTAGCCAAAAACATTCAGTACTTC. Translation: CSASKGLAKNIQYF. The gene calls are TRBV20-1 and TRBJ2-4; D is undetermined. CDR3 length equals 14 residues. Trimming removed 3 bases at V and 0 bases at J, with 9 bases between. Germline loops: CDR1 DFQATT, CDR2 SNEGSKA (reference sequence).

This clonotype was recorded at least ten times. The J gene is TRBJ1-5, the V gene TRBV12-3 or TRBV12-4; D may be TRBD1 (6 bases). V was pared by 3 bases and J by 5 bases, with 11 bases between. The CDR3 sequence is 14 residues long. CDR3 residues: CASSFRGQYQPQHF. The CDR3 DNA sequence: TGTGCCAGCAGTTTCAGGGGTCAGTATCAGCCCCAGCATTTT.

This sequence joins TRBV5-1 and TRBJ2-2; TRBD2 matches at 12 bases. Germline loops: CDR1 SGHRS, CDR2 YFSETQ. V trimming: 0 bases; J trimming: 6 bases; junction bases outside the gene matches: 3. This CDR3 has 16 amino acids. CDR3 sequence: CASSLVPSGRAGELFF. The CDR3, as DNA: TGCGCCAGCAGCTTGGTGCCTAGCGGGAGGGCCGGGGAGCTGTTTTTT.

The CDR3 spells CASSQGVARPQHF. CDR3 DNA sequence: TGTGCCAGCAGCCAAGGAGTGGCTCGGCCCCAGCATTTT. The chain uses TRBV3-1 and TRBJ1-5; D gene unclear. Trimming took off 1 base at V and 9 bases at J, with 10 bases between the two ends. Germline CDR1 and CDR2: LGHDT and YNNKEL (reference sequence). This CDR3 comprises 13 residues.

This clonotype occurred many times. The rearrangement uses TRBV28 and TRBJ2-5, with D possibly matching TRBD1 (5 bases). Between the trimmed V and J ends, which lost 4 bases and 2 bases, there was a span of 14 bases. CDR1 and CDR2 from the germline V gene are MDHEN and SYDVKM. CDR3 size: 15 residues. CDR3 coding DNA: TGTGCCAGCAGTTCCCTTTCGACAGAGCAAGAGACCCAGTACTTC. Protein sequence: CASSSLSTEQETQYF.

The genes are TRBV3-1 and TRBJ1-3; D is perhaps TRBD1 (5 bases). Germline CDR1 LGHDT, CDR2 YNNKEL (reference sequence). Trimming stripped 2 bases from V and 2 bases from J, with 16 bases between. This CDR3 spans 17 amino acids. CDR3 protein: CASSQSIHRLTGNTIYF. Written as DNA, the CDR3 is TGTGCCAGCAGCCAATCGATTCACAGGTTGACTGGAAACACCATATATTTT.

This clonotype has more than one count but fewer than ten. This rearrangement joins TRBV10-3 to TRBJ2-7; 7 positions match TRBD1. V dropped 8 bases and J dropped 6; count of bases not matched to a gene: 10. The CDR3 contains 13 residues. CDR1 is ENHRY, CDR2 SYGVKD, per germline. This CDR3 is CAIGKTGNSEQYF. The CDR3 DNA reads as TGTGCCATCGGTAAGACAGGGAACTCCGAGCAGTACTTC.

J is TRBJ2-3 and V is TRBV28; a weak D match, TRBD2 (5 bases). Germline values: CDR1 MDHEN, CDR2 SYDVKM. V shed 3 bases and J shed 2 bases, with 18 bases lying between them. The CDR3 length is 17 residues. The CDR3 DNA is TGTGCCAGCAGTTTGTCGGGGTCGCTATTCCTCACAGATACGCAGTATTTT. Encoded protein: CASSLSGSLFLTDTQYF.

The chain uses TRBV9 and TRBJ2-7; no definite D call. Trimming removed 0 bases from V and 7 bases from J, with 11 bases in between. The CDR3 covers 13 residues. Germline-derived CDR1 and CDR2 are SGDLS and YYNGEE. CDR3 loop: CASSVAAVGEQYF. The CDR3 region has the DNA TGTGCCAGCAGCGTAGCGGCCGTAGGAGAGCAGTACTTC.

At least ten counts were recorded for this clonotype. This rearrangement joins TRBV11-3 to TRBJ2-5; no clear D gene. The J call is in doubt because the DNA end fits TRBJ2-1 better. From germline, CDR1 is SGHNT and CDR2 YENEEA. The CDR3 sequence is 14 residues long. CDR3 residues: CASSLQGLFNEQFF. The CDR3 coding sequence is TGTGCCAGCAGCTTACAAGGGTTGTTTAATGAGCAGTTCTTC.

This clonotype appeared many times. The CDR3 region has the DNA TGTGCCAGCAGCCCCCGGGGACAGGGCGGAAATCAGCCCCAGCATTTT. Translating gives CASSPRGQGGNQPQHF. The chain carries TRBV28 and TRBJ1-5; the match to TRBD1 covers 9 bases. Germline V CDR1 and CDR2: MDHEN, SYDVKM. This CDR3 has 16 amino acids. V lost 6 bases to trimming and J lost 4 bases; unmatched junction nucleotides: 10.

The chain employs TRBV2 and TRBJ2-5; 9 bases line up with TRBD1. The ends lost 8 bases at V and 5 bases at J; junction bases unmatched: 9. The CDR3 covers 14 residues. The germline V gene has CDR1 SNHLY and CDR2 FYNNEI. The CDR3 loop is CASSGTGNGETQYF. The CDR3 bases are TGTGCCAGCTCGGGGACAGGGAACGGGGAGACCCAGTACTTC.

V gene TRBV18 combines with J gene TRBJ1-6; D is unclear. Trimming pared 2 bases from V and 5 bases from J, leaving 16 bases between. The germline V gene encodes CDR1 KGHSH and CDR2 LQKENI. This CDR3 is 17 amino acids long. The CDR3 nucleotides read TGTGCCAGCTCACCAACTCAAGGCTTGGGAAATAATTCACCCCTCCACTTT. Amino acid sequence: CASSPTQGLGNNSPLHF.

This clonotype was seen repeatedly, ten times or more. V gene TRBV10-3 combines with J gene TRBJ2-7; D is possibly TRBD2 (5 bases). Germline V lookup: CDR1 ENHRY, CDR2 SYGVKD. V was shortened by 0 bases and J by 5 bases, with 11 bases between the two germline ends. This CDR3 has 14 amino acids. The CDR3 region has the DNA TGTGCCATCAGTGAGTCAGGACTCGTAAACGAGCAGTACTTC. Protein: CAISESGLVNEQYF.

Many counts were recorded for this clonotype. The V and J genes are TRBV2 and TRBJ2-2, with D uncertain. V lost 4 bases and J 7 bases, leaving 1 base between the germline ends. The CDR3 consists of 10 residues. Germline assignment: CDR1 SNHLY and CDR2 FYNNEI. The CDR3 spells CASSGGELFF. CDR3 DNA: TGTGCCAGCAGTGGCGGGGAGCTGTTTTTT.

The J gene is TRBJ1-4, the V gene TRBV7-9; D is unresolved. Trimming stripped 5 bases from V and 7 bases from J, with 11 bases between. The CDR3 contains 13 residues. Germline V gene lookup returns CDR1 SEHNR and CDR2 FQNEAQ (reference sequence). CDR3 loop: CASSANLGEKLFF. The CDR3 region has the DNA TGTGCCAGCAGCGCCAATTTGGGTGAAAAACTGTTTTTT.

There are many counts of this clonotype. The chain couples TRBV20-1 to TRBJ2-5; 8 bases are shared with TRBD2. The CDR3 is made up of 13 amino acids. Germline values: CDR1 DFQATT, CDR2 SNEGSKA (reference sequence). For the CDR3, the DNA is TGCATCCCATCCGGACTAGCCGGCGAGACCCAGTACTTC. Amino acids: CIPSGLAGETQYF.

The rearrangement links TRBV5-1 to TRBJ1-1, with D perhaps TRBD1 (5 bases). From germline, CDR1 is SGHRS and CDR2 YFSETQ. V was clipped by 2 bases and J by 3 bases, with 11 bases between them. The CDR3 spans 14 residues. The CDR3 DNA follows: TGCGCCAGCAGCTTTCGGGGGAAAGACACTGAAGCTTTCTTT. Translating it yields CASSFRGKDTEAFF.

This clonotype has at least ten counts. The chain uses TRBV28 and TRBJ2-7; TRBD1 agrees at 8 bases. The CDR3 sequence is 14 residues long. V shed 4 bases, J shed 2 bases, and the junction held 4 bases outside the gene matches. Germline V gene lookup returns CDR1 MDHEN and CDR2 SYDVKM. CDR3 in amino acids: CASSWGRGPYEQYF. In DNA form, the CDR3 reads TGTGCCAGCAGTTGGGGCAGGGGGCCCTACGAGCAGTACTTC. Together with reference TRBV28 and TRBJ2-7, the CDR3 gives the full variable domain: DVKVTQSSRYLVKRTGEKVFLECVQDMDHENMFWYRQDPGLGLRLIYFSYDVKMKEKGDIPEGYSVSREKKERFSLILESASTNQTSMYLCASSWGRGPYEQYFGPGTRLTVT.

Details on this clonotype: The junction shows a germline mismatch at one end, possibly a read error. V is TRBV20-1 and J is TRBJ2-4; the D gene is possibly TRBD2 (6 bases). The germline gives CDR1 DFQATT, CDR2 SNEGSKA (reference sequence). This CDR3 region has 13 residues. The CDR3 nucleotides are TGCAGTGCTACTGGGGAGGTCAAAAACACTCAGTACTTC. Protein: CSATGEVKNTQYF.